This T cell receptor beta chain was recorded in a study of identical twins (dated by TCRdb to 2016 to 2018). Study-wide context: To test whether fetal clonotypes persist, this study deep-sequenced TCR alpha and beta repertoires from monozygotic twins, from unrelated adults of various ages, and from cord blood. To rule out contamination, the twin experiments were replicated at different times with different library preparation protocols.

Every donor was a healthy Caucasian. Three pairs of female monozygotic twins, all aged roughly 18 to 29 years, made up the twin cohort. Positive isolation kits from Invitrogen were used to isolate the CD4+ and CD8+ T cell populations. Reading from cysteine to phenylalanine, the CDR3 counts 16 amino acids. The kept DNA is CDR3 alone, 48 bases in frame from the first base. Compared with germline, V lacks 4 bases and J lacks 2 bases; bases without a gene match: 11. Reading the germline V gene gives CDR1 SGHDT and CDR2 YYEEEE. This clonotype was recorded a few times. Its specific antigen is unknown. The sample holds no much larger clone one base away, and base qualities are not on file. The library came from 5' RACE. TCRdb lists the instrument as Illumina HiSeq 2000. A universal primer binding site was introduced by template switching, and a unique molecular identifier was present in the final cDNA, enabling accurate counting of TCR cDNA molecules. Specific primers in the conserved constant-segment region were used to synthesize first-strand cDNA for TCR alpha and beta chains. Each cDNA library was double barcoded, with a SMART-Mk sample barcode plus Illumina barcodes, to control for contamination. TruSeq adapter sequences along with Illumina sample barcodes were introduced in two successive PCR steps. TCR alpha and beta cDNA libraries were sequenced on the Illumina HiSeq platform with custom primers. The original pipeline was this. MiGEC was used to process raw reads and extract unique molecular identifiers, and MiXCR was used to find CDR3 positions. For each individual, recombination models were inferred using an EM algorithm with the repgenHMM and IGoR tools. Shared clonotypes were analyzed with the tcR package in R, and sharing was normalized by the product of cloneset sizes. To study raw recombination free of thymic and clonal selection effects, out-of-frame nonproductive sequences were analyzed. TCRdb reran the public reads through fastp at Q25 and MiXCR, keeping productive beta chains. Rows are unified per CDR3 protein, each entry keeping the most common DNA and genes. The V and J calls reflect TCRdb's pipeline rather than the authors' work. This sample holds around 480,000 distinct CDR3 sequences; 14% were observed only once. The ten largest account for around 0.48% of the sample.

The full study reports these points: Because the same donors could not be followed over many years, conclusions were based on cross-sectional statistical analysis. Zero-insertion analyses could be partly confounded by invariant T cells such as MAIT and iNKT, though diverse VJ usage argued against such confounding for most clonotypes. Excess twin sharing in beta out-of-frame sequences was weaker because fewer shared sequences lowered the signal-to-noise ratio. Compared with coincidental sharing between unrelated individuals, out-of-frame TCR alpha sequences shared between twins showed an excess of sequences with low generation probability. In monozygotic twins, out-of-frame TCR alpha sharing was systematically underestimated by recombination models, although the models agreed with sharing between unrelated individuals. Abundant cord blood beta clonotypes carried fewer insertions; young adult naive repertoires showed a weaker similar trend, while memory repertoires showed none.

In addition, the sample was reused for a study of yellow fever vaccine responses in identical twins. The second publication reports: The T cell response to vaccination in identical twins was reported by the authors to appear partly convergent and partly personalized. In the study, vaccine-responding T cell clones were precisely tracked in identical twins.

Sequencing was carried out using CD4+ T cells sorted from blood. The chain is assembled from TRBV5-6 and TRBJ2-5; 7 bases in between match TRBD1. The sequence derives from a young woman in good health. The CDR3 protein: CASSTVKGARQETQYF. Read as DNA, the sequence is TGTGCCAGCAGCACAGTCAAGGGGGCGAGACAAGAGACCCAGTACTTC.